This paragraph reports one T cell receptor beta chain. Germline and junction disagree at one end, which may indicate a read error. The CDR3 totals 14 residues. The V gene's germline CDR1 is SEHNR and CDR2 FQNEAQ (reference sequence). The data are from a study of blood T cell repertoires in COVID-19. Study information: COVID-19 samples, acute and convalescent, were from the United States, Italy and Spain.

Profiling relied on immunoSEQ multiplex PCR, and the TCRdb table lists in-frame clones only, not all of them. The table lists approximately 70,000 clones, 82% of them singletons, with 15% to 20% in the top ten. The sequenced sample was peripheral blood. This clonotype was sampled from a human donor in a cohort sampled during active COVID-19. The chain is built from TRBV7-9 and TRBJ2-3; tentative D call: TRBD2 (5 bases). The CDR3 loop reads CATSGEGSTDTQYF. DNA for the CDR3: TGTGCCACCAGCGGAGAGGGAAGTACAGATACGCAGTATTTT.